Included here is one TCR beta chain sequence, with context. The antigen is undetermined. The sample originates from a study of graft-versus-host responses after intestinal transplantation. Study information: Multivisceral, liver-intestinal, or isolated intestinal transplants were given to recipients. Anti-thymocyte globulin induction preceded around 3 years of tacrolimus and steroid maintenance in all recipients.

The germline V gene has CDR1 SGHTS and CDR2 YDEGEE. J gave up 5 bases and V 3 bases, and 5 bases lay outside the gene matches. CDR3 length: 15 amino acids. Clones were read by immunoSEQ multiplex PCR, and TCRdb kept only the in-frame ones, dropping some. Of 100,000 or so clones listed, 75% to 95% were seen once; the top ten hold roughly 0.2%. The chain combines TRBV5-8 with TRBJ1-1, with TRBD1 matching 12 bases. The source material was unstimulated CD4+ T cells sorted from spleen or lymph node cells, sampled before transplant. This TCR was recovered from a human donor who was the organ donor for an intestinal transplant. The DNA for the CDR3 is TGTGCCAGCAGCTCCGGGGACAGGGGGCCTACTGAAGCTTTCTTT. Translation: CASSSGDRGPTEAFF. The whole variable domain, remainder taken from reference TRBV5-8 and TRBJ1-1, is EAGVTQSPTHLIKTRGQQATLRCSPISGHTSVYWYQQALGLGLQFLLWYDEGEERNRGNFPPRFSGRQFPNYSSELNVNALELEDSALYLCASSSGDRGPTEAFFGQGTRLTVV.